The clone carrying this T cell receptor beta chain showed up many times. The V and J ends lost 2 bases and 6 bases respectively, with 13 bases between them. The CDR3 runs 14 residues. Germline assignment: CDR1 MNHEY and CDR2 SVGAGI. This sample was taken from a study of T cells in Graves' hyperthyroidism and ophthalmopathy. The investigators amplified TCR beta CDR3 regions from RNA transcripts. With the HTBI primer set, the TCR CDR3 went through a first round of RT-PCR. TCRdb passed the multiplex PCR reads through MiXCR, listing each CDR3 protein once. In the table there are some 460,000 distinct CDR3 sequences, around 16% of which are singletons.

The chain has TRBV6-5 and TRBJ2-5, with D perhaps assigned TRBD1 or TRBD2 (5 bases each). The sample was blood. This receptor was taken from a woman younger than 30 with Graves' hyperthyroidism. For the CDR3, the DNA is TGTGCCAGCAGTTACAGAGGGGCGAGGCAGACCCAGTACTTC. Protein sequence: CASSYRGARQTQYF.